This T cell receptor beta chain was obtained from a study of blood T cell repertoires in COVID-19. As for the study in general: The origin of the acute and convalescent COVID-19 samples was the United States, Italy and Spain. The cDNA or gDNA used as material had been derived from T cells, B-cell-depleted T cells, or PBMCs.

Original processing notes: Estimated nucleated cell counts came from reference gene primer amplification. The data were produced by immunoSEQ multiplex PCR, yet TCRdb's version contains in-frame clones alone and is incomplete. For V, J and clone size, that table is used; D and trimming come from the DNA. Of roughly 62,000 clones detected, 65% to 85% appear once; the ten largest clones hold approximately 10%. Patients from Seattle were sampled longitudinally, starting during active infection. CDR1 and CDR2 (germline): LGHNA, YSLEER. The CDR3 is made up of 14 amino acids. Deletions cut 0 bases from V and 9 bases from J, with 12 bases between.

Sequenced sample: peripheral blood. V and J are TRBV4-3 and TRBJ2-1; maybe TRBD1 (6 bases). This sequence originates from a man older than 75 with COVID-19, enrolled during active disease. The CDR3 protein is CASSQETGTGEQFF. The DNA of the CDR3 is TGCGCCAGCAGCCAAGAAACAGGGACGGGTGAGCAGTTCTTC.